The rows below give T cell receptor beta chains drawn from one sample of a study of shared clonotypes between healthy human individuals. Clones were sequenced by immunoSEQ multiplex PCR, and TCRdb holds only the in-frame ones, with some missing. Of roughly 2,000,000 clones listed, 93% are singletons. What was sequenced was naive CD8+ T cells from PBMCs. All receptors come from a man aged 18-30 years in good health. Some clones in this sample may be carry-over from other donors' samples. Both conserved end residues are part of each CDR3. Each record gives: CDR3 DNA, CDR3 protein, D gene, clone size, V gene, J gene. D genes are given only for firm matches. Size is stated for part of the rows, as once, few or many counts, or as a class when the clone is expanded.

DNA: TGTGCCAGCACAGACCCCAGGGGCTGGAACACCGGGGAGCTGTTTTTT
CDR3: CASTDPRGWNTGELFF
D: -
size: -
V: TRBV2
J: TRBJ2-2

DNA: TGTGCCAGCAGCCCCGCACGGTCGAACACTGAAGCTTTCTTT
CDR3: CASSPARSNTEAFF
D: -
size: -
V: TRBV7-8
J: TRBJ1-1

DNA: TGTGCCAGCAGCTTAGAAGGTGAGCAGTACTTC
CDR3: CASSLEGEQYF
D: -
size: -
V: TRBV11-2
J: TRBJ2-7

DNA: TGTGCCAGCACCTACTCCCCGGGGCTGAACACTGAAGCTTTCTTT
CDR3: CASTYSPGLNTEAFF
D: -
size: few
V: TRBV19
J: TRBJ1-1

DNA: TGTGCCAGCAGTTTAGGACTAGCGGGACAGGTTCGCTCCTACAATGAGCAGTTCTTC
CDR3: CASSLGLAGQVRSYNEQFF
D: TRBD2
size: -
V: TRBV28
J: TRBJ2-1

DNA: TGTGCCAGTAGTCCCTGGGTAGGGGCTGAAGCTTTCTTT
CDR3: CASSPWVGAEAFF
D: -
size: -
V: TRBV19
J: TRBJ1-1

DNA: TGCAGCGTTCCCGCAGGGGGGGCCCTCACAGATACGCAGTATTTT
CDR3: CSVPAGGALTDTQYF
D: -
size: once
V: TRBV29-1
J: TRBJ2-3

DNA: TGTGCCAGCAGCGTAGGGTTGACAGGGGGCGAAAAACTGTTTTTT
CDR3: CASSVGLTGGEKLFF
D: TRBD1
size: -
V: TRBV9
J: TRBJ1-4

DNA: TGTGCCAGCAGTGTGGGGGAGGTTGAGACCCAGTACTTC
CDR3: CASSVGEVETQYF
D: -
size: -
V: TRBV25-1
J: TRBJ2-5

DNA: TGTGCCAGCAGCCCAGTCGAGAGCAATCAGCCCCAGCATTTT
CDR3: CASSPVESNQPQHF
D: -
size: -
V: TRBV9
J: TRBJ1-5

DNA: TGTGCCAGTAGTACAACGGGTCCCCTTGACTACACCTTC
CDR3: CASSTTGPLDYTF
D: -
size: -
V: TRBV19
J: TRBJ1-2